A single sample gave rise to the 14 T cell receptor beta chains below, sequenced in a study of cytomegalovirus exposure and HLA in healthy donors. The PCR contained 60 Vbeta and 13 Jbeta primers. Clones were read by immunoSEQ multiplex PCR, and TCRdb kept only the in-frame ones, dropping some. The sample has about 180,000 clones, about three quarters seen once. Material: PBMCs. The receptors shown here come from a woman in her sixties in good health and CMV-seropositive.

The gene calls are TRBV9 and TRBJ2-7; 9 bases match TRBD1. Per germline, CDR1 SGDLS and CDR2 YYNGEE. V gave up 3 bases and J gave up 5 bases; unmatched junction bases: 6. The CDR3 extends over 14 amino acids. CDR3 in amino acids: CASSAGQGRHEQYF. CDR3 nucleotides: TGTGCCAGCAGCGCCGGACAGGGGCGGCACGAGCAGTACTTC.

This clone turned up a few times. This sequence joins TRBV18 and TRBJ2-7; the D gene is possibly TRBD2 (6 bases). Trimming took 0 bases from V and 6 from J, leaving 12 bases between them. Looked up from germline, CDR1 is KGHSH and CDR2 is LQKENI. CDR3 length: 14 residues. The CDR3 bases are TGTGCCAGCTCACCACCTCGGGGGACCTCCGAGCAGTACTTC. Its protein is CASSPPRGTSEQYF.

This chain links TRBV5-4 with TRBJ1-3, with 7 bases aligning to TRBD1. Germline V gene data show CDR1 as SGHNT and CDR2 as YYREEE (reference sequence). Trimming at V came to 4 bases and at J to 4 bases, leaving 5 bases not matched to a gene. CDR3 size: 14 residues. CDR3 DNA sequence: TGTGCCAGCAGCGGCAGGGGGAGAGGAAACACCATATATTTT. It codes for CASSGRGRGNTIYF. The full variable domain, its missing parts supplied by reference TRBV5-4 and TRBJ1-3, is ETGVTQSPTHLIKTRGQQVTLRCSSQSGHNTVSWYQQALGQGPQFIFQYYREEENGRGNFPPRFSGLQFPNYSSELNVNALELDDSALYLCASSGRGRGNTIYFGEGSWLTVV.

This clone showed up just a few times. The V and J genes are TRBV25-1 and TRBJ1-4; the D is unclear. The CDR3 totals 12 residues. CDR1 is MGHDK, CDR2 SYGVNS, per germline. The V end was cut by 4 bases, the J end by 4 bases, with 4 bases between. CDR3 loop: CASSGINEKLFF. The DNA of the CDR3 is TGTGCCAGCAGTGGTATTAATGAAAAACTGTTTTTT.

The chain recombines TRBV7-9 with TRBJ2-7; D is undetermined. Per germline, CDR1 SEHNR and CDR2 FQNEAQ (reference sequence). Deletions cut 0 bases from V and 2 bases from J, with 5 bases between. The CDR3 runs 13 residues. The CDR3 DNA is TGTGCCAGCAGCTTAGCCCAAACCTACGAGCAGTACTTC. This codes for CASSLAQTYEQYF.

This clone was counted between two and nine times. The CDR3 spells CASSLNTGGSYEQYF. The CDR3 DNA sequence: TGTGCCAGCAGCTTAAATACAGGGGGATCCTACGAGCAGTACTTC. The chain joins TRBV5-4 to TRBJ2-7; TRBD1 aligns across 8 bases. J lost 1 base, V lost 2 bases, and 5 bases had no gene match. The CDR3 length is 15 residues. The germline V gene encodes CDR1 SGHNT and CDR2 YYREEE (reference sequence).

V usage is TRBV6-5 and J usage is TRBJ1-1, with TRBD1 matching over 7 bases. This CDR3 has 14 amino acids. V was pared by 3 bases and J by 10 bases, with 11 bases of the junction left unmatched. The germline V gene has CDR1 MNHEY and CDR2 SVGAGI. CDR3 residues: CASSYLGTWTGAFF. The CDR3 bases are TGTGCCAGCAGTTATCTAGGAACCTGGACAGGAGCTTTCTTT.

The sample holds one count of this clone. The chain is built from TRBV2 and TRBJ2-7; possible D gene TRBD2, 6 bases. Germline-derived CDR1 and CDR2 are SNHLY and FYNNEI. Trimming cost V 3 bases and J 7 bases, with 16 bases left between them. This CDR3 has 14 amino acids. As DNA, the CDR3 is TGTGCCAGCAGTGACCGAACCGGGAGCCGAGAGCAGTACTTC. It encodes CASSDRTGSREQYF.

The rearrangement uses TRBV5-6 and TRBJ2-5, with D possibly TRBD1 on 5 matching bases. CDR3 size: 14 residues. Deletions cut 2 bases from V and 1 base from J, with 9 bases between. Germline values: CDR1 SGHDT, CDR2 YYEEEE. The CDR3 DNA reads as TGTGCCAGCAGCTTCTCAGGGCGCCAAGAGACCCAGTACTTC. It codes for CASSFSGRQETQYF.

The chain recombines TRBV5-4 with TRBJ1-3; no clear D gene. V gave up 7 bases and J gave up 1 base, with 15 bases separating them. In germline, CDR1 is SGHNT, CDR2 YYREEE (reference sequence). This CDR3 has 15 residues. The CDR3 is CASYKSGGSGNTIYF. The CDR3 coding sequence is TGTGCCAGCTACAAGTCGGGAGGATCTGGAAACACCATATATTTT.

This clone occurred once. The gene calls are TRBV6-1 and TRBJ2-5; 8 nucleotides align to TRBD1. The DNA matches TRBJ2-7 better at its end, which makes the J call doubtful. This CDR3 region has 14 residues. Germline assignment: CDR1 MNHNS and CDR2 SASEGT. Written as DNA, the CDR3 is TGTGCCAGCAGGGACAGGGATTTCTCCTACGAGCAGTACTTC. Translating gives CASRDRDFSYEQYF.

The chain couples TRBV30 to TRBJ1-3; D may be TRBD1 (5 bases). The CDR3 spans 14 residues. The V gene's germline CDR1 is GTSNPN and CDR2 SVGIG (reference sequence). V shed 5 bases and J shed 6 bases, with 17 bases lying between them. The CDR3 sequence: CAWARGRVKNTIYF. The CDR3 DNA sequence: TGTGCCTGGGCAAGGGGCCGGGTGAAAAACACCATATATTTT. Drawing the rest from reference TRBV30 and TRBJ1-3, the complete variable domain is SQTIHQWPATLVQPVGSPLSLECTVEGTSNPNLYWYRQAAGRGLQLLFYSVGIGQISSEVPQNLSASRPQDRQFILSSKKLLLSDSGFYLCAWARGRVKNTIYFGEGSWLTVV.

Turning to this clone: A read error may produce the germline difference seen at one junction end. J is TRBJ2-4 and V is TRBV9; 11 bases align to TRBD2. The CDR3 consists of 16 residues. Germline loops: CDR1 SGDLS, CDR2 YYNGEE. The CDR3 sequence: CASSLGTSGPENSQYF. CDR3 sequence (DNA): TGTGCCAGCAGCCTGGGGACTAGCGGCCCCGAAAACAGTCAGTACTTC.

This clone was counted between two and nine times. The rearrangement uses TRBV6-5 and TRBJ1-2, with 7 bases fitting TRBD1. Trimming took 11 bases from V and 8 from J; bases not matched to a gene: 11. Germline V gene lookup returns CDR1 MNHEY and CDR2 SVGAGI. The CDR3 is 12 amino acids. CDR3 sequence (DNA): TGTGCCGGGACCGACGGGACAGTGGGCTACACCTTC. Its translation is CAGTDGTVGYTF.